Listed below are T cell receptor beta chains from one sample, sequenced in a study of T cells after yellow fever vaccination. One entry per CDR3 protein results from TCRdb running MiXCR on the 5' RACE reads. The repertoire consists of over 45,000 distinct CDR3 sequences, with 7.1% occurring once and the leading ten covering roughly two fifths. The sequenced sample was CD8+ T cells sorted from PBMCs, obtained on the day of the first yellow fever vaccination. Receptors originate from a man aged 18 to 35 who received the YFV17D yellow fever vaccine. The CDR3 runs from the conserved cysteine through the conserved F or W. The order of the fields is D gene, J gene, clone size, V gene, CDR3 DNA, CDR3 protein. D genes are given only for firm matches. Clone size is shown for a subset of rows, as once, few, many or a class of expanded clone.

D gene: TRBD1
J gene: TRBJ2-3
clone size: few
V gene: TRBV13
CDR3 DNA: TGTGCCAGCAGCACGGCAGGGGGCAGCACAGATACGCAGTATTTT
CDR3 protein: CASSTAGGSTDTQYF

D gene: .
J gene: TRBJ2-1
clone size: few
V gene: TRBV4-1
CDR3 DNA: TGCGCCAGCAGCCAAGATGCCCCCCTAGGTACGGCTGAGCAGTTCTTC
CDR3 protein: CASSQDAPLGTAEQFF

D gene: TRBD1
J gene: TRBJ2-7
clone size: many
V gene: TRBV6-2/TRBV6-3
CDR3 DNA: TGTGCCAGCTCAGGGGGCCGCGAGCAGTACTTC
CDR3 protein: CASSGGREQYF

D gene: TRBD2
J gene: TRBJ2-1
clone size: .
V gene: TRBV9
CDR3 DNA: TGTGCCAGCAGCGTAGTCGGGGGGGTTAACAATGAGCAGTTCTTC
CDR3 protein: CASSVVGGVNNEQFF

D gene: TRBD1
J gene: TRBJ2-7
clone size: many
V gene: TRBV3-1
CDR3 DNA: TGTGCCAGCAGCCAAGGGACAGGGGGTTACGAGCAGTACTTC
CDR3 protein: CASSQGTGGYEQYF

D gene: TRBD1
J gene: TRBJ1-2
clone size: .
V gene: TRBV12-3/TRBV12-4
CDR3 DNA: TGTGCCAGCAGTTTAGGACAGGGGGCGTACTATGGCTACACCTTC
CDR3 protein: CASSLGQGAYYGYTF

D gene: TRBD1
J gene: TRBJ1-1
clone size: many
V gene: TRBV7-9
CDR3 DNA: TGTGCCAGCAGCCAGGGGGCTGAAGCTTTCTTT
CDR3 protein: CASSQGAEAFF

D gene: .
J gene: TRBJ2-3
clone size: .
V gene: TRBV4-2
CDR3 DNA: TGTGCCAGCAGCCTCCAGGGGCGTAGGAGTGCAGATACGCAGTATTTT
CDR3 protein: CASSLQGRRSADTQYF

D gene: .
J gene: TRBJ2-3
clone size: .
V gene: TRBV27
CDR3 DNA: TGTGCCAGCAGGTGGGGGGGACATGGGTCATCCGATACGCAGTATTTT
CDR3 protein: CASRWGGHGSSDTQYF

D gene: .
J gene: TRBJ2-3
clone size: many
V gene: TRBV7-9
CDR3 DNA: TGTGCCAGCAGCCCCCCCTTTGGCGGGGCTAGCACAGATACGCAGTATTTT
CDR3 protein: CASSPPFGGASTDTQYF

D gene: TRBD1
J gene: TRBJ2-3
clone size: many
V gene: TRBV7-3
CDR3 DNA: TGTGCCAGCAGCCCTAAGACAGGGAGACCGGATACGCAGTATTTT
CDR3 protein: CASSPKTGRPDTQYF

D gene: .
J gene: TRBJ2-1
clone size: few
V gene: TRBV7-9
CDR3 DNA: TGTGCCAGCAGCTTAGCGCTAAGACAGCAGTTCTTC
CDR3 protein: CASSLALRQQFF

D gene: .
J gene: TRBJ1-1
clone size: few
V gene: TRBV5-1
CDR3 DNA: TGCGCCAGCAGCTTGGACAGGGCGAACACTGAAGCTTTCTTT
CDR3 protein: CASSLDRANTEAFF

D gene: TRBD1
J gene: TRBJ2-2
clone size: many
V gene: TRBV7-9
CDR3 DNA: TGTGCCAGCGCGGACAGGGCCTACACCGGGGAGCTGTTTTTT
CDR3 protein: CASADRAYTGELFF

D gene: .
J gene: TRBJ2-5
clone size: .
V gene: TRBV19
CDR3 DNA: TGTGCCAGTAGTATAGGTCCCCCGACAGATAGCCAGTACTTC
CDR3 protein: CASSIGPPTDSQYF

D gene: .
J gene: TRBJ1-6
clone size: .
V gene: TRBV5-4
CDR3 DNA: TGTGCCAGCAGCCGGGGGGGCTCCTATAATTCACCCCTCCACTTT
CDR3 protein: CASSRGGSYNSPLHF

D gene: TRBD1
J gene: TRBJ1-2
clone size: few
V gene: TRBV4-3
CDR3 DNA: TGCGCCAGCAGCCTTACGACAGGGTTTGGGGCGATCGGCTATGGCTACACCTTC
CDR3 protein: CASSLTTGFGAIGYGYTF

D gene: .
J gene: TRBJ2-7
clone size: many
V gene: TRBV27
CDR3 DNA: TGTGCCAGCAGTTTATTGAACAGGGTTGAGTCCGAGCAGTACTTC
CDR3 protein: CASSLLNRVESEQYF

D gene: .
J gene: TRBJ2-1
clone size: .
V gene: TRBV19
CDR3 DNA: TGTGCCAGTAGTATGAGGAATGAGCAGTTCTTC
CDR3 protein: CASSMRNEQFF

D gene: .
J gene: TRBJ2-2
clone size: many
V gene: TRBV29-1
CDR3 DNA: TGCAGCGTTGAGGAGGACGGGGAGCTGTTTTTT
CDR3 protein: CSVEEDGELFF